This TCR beta chain is drawn from a study of T cells in tumors after PD-1 blockade. This table comes from immunoSEQ multiplex PCR, and its TCRdb copy is limited to in-frame clones, with some not included. The sample has 7,500 to 9,500 clones; about 68% are singletons. Germline assignment: CDR1 KGHSH and CDR2 LQKENI. The CDR3 length is 15 residues. Trimming shortened V by 3 bases and J by 0 bases, and 6 bases separated the two germline ends. The sequences come from tumor tissue, collected after anti-PD-1 treatment. This chain links TRBV18 with TRBJ2-6, with D unresolved. This TCR came from a human donor with basal cell carcinoma. For the CDR3, the DNA is TGTGCCAGCTCACCCGGAATCTCTGGGGCCAACGTCCTGACTTTC. As protein: CASSPGISGANVLTF. Full variable domain (outside the CDR3, taken from reference TRBV18 and TRBJ2-6): NAGVMQNPRHLVRRRGQEARLRCSPMKGHSHVYWYRQLPEEGLKFMVYLQKENIIDESGMPKERFSAEFPKEGPSILRIQQVVRGDSAAYFCASSPGISGANVLTFGAGSRLTVL.